This paragraph reports one T cell receptor (beta chain). Antigen unknown. The germline gives CDR1 SGHAT, CDR2 FQNNGV. V was shortened by 5 bases and J by 10 bases, with 15 bases between the two germline ends. The CDR3 is made up of 14 amino acids. This record comes from a study of CD8 T cells in ankylosing spondylitis. Study-level findings and limits: The study identified a TCR beta motif of under ten highly homologous variants that appeared characteristic of ankylosing spondylitis blood.

TCRdb passed the 5' RACE reads through MiXCR, listing each CDR3 protein once. The sample has roughly 470,000 distinct CDR3 sequences, 25% to 30% seen once; the top ten hold roughly 1%. Source material: blood, either unsorted or a sorted T cell fraction (not recorded which). This clonotype originated in a male donor with ankylosing spondylitis. The chain recombines TRBV11-2 with TRBJ1-6; tentative D call: TRBD1 (5 bases). The CDR3 reads CASSPLRGYSPLHF. CDR3 in DNA: TGTGCCAGCAGCCCCCTGCGGGGGTACTCACCCCTCCACTTT.